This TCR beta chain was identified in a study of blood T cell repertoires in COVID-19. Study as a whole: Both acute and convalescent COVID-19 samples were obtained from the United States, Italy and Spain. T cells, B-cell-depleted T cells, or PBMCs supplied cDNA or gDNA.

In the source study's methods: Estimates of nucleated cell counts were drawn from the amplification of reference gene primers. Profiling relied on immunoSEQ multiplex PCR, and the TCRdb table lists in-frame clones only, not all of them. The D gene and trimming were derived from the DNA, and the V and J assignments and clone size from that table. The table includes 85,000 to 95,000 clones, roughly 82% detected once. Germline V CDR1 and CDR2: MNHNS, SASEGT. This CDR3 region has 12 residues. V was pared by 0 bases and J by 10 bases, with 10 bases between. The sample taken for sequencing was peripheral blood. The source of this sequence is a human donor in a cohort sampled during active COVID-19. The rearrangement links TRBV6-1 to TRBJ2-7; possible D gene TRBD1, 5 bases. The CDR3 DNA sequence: TGTGCCAGCAGTGAAGCTAAAGGGGTTCAGTACTTC. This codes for CASSEAKGVQYF.